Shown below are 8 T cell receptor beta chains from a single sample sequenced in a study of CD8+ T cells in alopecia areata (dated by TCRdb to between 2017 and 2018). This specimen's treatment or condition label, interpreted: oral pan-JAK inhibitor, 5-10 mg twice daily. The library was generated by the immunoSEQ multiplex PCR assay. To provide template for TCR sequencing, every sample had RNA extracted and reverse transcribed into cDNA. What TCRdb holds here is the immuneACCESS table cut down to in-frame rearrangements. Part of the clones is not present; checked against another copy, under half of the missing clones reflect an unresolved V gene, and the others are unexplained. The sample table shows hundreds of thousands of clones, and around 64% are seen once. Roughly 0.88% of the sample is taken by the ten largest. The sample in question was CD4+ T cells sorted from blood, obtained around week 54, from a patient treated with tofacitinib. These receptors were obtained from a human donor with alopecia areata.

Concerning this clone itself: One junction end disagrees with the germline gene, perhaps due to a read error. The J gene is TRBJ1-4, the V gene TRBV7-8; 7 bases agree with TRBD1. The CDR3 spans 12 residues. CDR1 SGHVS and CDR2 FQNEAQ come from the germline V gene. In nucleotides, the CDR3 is TGTGCCAGCAGCTTAGGACGGGACAGAAGGGGTTTT. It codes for CASSLGRDRRGF.

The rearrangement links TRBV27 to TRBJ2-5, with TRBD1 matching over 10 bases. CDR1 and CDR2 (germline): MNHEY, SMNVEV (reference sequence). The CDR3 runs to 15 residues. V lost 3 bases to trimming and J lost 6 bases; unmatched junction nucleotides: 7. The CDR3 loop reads CASSFLGQGFQTQYF. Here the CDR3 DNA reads TGTGCCAGCAGTTTTTTGGGACAGGGGTTCCAGACCCAGTACTTC.

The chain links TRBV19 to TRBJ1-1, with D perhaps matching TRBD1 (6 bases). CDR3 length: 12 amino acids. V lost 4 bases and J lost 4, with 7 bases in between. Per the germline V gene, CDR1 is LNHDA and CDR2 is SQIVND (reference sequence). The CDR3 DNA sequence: TGTGCCAGTAGTAGGGGGGCCACTGAAGCTTTCTTT. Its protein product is CASSRGATEAFF. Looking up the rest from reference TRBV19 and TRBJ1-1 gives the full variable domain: DGGITQSPKYLFRKEGQNVTLSCEQNLNHDAMYWYRQDPGQGLRLIYYSQIVNDFQKGDIAEGYSVSREKKESFPLTVTSAQKNPTAFYLCASSRGATEAFFGQGTRLTVV.

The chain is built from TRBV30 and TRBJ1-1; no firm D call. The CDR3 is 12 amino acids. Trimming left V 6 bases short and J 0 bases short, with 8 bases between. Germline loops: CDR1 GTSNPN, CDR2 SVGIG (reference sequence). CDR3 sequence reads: CACLRVNTEAFF. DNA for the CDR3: TGTGCCTGCCTCAGAGTGAACACTGAAGCTTTCTTT.

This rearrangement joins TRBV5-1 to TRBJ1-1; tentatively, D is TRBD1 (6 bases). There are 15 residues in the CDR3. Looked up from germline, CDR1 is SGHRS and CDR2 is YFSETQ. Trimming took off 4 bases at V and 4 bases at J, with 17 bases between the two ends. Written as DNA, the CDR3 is TGCGCCAGCAGCCAAACGTCAGGGGTCGGCACTGAAGCTTTCTTT. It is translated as CASSQTSGVGTEAFF.

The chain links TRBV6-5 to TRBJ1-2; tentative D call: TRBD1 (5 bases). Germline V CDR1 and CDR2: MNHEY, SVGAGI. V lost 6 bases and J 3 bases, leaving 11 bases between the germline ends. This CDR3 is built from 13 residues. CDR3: CASSMGRDYGYTF. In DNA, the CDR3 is TGTGCCAGCAGCATGGGCAGGGACTATGGCTACACCTTC.

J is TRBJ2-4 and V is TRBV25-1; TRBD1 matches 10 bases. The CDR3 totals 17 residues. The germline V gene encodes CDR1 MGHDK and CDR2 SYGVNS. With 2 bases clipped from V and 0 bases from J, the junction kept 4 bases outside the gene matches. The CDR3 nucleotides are TGTGCCAGCAGTGAAGACAGGGGGCGGAAAGCCAAAAACATTCAGTACTTC. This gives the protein CASSEDRGRKAKNIQYF.

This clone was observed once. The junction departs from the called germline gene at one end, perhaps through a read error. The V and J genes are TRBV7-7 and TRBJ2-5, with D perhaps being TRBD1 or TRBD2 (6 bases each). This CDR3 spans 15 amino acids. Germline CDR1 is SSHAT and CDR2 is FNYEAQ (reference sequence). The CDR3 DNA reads TGTGCTAGCAGCTTGGAGTCGGGGGCAGGAGAGACCCAGTACTTC. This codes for CASSLESGAGETQYF.